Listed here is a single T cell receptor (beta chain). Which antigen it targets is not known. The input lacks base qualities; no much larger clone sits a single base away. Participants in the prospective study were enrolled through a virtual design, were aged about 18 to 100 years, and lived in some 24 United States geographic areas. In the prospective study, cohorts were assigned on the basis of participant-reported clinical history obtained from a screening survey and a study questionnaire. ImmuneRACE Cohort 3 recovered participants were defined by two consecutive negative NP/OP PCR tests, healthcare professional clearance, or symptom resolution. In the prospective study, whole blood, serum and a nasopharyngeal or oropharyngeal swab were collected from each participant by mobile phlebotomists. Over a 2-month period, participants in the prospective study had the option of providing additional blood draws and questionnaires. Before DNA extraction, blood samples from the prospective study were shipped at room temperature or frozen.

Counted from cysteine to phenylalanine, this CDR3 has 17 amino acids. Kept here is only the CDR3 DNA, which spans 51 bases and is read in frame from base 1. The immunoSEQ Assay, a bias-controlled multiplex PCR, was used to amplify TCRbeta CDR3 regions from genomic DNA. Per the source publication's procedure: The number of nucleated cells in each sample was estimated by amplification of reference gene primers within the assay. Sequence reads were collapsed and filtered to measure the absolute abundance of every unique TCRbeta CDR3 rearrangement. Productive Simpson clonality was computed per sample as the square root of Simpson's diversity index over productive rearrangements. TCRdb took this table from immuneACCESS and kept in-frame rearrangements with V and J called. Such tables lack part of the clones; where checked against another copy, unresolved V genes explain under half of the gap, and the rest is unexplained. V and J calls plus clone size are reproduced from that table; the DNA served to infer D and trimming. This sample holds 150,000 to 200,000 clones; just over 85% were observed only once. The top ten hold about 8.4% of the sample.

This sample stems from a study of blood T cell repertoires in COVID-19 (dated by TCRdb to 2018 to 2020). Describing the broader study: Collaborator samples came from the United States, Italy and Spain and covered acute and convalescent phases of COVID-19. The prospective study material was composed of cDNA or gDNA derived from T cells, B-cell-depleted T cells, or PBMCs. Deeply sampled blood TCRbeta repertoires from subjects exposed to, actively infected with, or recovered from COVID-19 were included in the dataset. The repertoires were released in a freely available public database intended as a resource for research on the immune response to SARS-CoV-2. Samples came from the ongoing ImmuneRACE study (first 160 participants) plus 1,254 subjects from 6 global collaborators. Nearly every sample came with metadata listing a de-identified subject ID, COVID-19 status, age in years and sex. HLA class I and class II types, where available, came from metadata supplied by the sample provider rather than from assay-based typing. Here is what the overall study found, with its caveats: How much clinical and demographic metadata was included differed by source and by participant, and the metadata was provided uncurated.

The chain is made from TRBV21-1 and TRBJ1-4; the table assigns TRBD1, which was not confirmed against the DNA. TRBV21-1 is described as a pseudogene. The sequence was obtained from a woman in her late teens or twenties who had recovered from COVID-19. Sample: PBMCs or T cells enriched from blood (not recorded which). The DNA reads TGTGCCAGCAGCTTTCACCCAGCACAGGGTTCGAATGAAAAACTGTTTTTT. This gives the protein CASSFHPAQGSNEKLFF.